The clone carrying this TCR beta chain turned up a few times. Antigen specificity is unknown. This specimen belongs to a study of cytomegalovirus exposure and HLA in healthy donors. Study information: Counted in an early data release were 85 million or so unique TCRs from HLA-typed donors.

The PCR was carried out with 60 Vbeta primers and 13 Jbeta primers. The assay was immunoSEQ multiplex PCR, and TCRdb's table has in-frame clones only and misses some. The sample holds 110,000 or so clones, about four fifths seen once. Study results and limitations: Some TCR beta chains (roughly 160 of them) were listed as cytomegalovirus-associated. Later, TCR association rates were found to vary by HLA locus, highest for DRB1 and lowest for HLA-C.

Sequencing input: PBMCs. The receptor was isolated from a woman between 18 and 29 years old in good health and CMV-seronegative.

CDR3: CASGPTGGNNEQYF. CDR3 DNA sequence: TGTGCCAGCGGACCGACAGGGGGGAATAACGAGCAGTACTTC. The chain carries TRBV27 and TRBJ2-7, with 9 bases aligning to TRBD1. The CDR3 runs to 14 residues. CDR1 and CDR2 from the germline V gene are MNHEY and SMNVEV (reference sequence). The trim removed 8 bases at V and 5 bases at J, leaving 10 bases unmatched.